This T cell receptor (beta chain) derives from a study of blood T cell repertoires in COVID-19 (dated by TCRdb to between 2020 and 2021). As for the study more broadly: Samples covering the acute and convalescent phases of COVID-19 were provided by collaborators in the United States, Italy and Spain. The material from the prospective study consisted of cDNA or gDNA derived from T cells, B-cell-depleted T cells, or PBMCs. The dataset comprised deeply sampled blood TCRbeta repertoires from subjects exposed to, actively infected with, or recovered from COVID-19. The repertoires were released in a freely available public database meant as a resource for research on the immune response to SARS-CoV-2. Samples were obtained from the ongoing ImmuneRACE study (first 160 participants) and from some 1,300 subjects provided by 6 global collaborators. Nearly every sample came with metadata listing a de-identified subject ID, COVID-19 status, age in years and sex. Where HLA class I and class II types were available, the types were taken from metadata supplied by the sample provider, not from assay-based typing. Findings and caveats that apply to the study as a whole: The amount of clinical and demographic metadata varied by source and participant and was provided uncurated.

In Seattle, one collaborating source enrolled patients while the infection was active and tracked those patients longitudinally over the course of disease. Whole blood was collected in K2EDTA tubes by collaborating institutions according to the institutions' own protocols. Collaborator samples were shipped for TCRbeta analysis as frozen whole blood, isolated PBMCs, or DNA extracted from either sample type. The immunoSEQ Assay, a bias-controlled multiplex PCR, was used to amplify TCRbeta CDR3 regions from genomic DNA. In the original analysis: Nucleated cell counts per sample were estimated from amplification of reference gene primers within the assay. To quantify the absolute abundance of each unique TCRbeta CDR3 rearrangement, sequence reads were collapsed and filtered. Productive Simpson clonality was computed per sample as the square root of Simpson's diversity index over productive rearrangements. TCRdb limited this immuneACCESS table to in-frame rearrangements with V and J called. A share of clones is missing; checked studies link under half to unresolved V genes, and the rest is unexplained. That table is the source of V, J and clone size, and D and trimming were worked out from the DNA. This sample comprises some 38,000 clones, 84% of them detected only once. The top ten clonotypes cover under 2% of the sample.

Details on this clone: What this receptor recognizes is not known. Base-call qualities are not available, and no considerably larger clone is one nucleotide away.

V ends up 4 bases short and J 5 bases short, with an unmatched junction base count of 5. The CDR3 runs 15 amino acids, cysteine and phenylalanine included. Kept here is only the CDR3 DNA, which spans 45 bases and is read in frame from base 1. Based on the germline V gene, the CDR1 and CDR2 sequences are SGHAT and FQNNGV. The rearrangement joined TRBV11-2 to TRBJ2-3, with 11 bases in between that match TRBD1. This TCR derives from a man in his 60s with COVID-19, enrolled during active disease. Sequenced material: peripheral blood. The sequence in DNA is TGTGCCAGCAGCTCCGGGACAGGGGGGCAAGATACGCAGTATTTT. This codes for CASSSGTGGQDTQYF.